These T cell receptor beta chains were read from a single sample in a study of OX40 agonist ivuxolimab in advanced cancers. The protocol was immunoSEQ multiplex PCR, while the TCRdb copy is restricted to in-frame clones and leaves out a portion. The repertoire has around 61,000 clones, about four fifths of them found once; the top ten carry 0.52%. Sample: CD4+ or CD8+ T cells sorted from blood, taken in a trial of the OX40 agonist ivuxolimab. The receptors derive from an adult with an advanced solid tumor such as melanoma, head and neck, liver or kidney cancer. The CDR3 runs from the conserved cysteine through the conserved F or W. A D gene is named only where the DNA matches it firmly. Only part of the rows carry a size: once, few, many, or a class if the clone is expanded.

J gene	clone size	D gene	V gene	CDR3 DNA	CDR3 protein
TRBJ2-7	-	-	TRBV21-1	TGTGCCAGCATCTCGGACAGGGGACTAGCCAAGCAGTACTTC	CASISDRGLAKQYF
TRBJ2-1	-	TRBD2	TRBV28	TGTGCCAGCAGTTTAGCGGGAGTTAGAATTGGTGAGCAGTTCTTC	CASSLAGVRIGEQFF
TRBJ2-1	-	-	TRBV1	TGCACCAGCAGCCAAGCCACGGGGGCCCAAGACGAATACAATGAGCAGTTCTTC	CTSSQATGAQDEYNEQFF
TRBJ2-7	once	-	TRBV5-4	TGTGCCAGCAGCTTGGGGGGGTTAGCGGCAACCTACGAGCAGTACTTC	CASSLGGLAATYEQYF
TRBJ1-1	-	-	TRBV11-3	TGTGCCAGCAGCACAGGAGGGGGCACTGAAGCTTTCTTT	CASSTGGGTEAFF
TRBJ2-1	-	TRBD2	TRBV19	TGTGCCAGTAGTGGGCTAGCGGGAGGGGAGAATGAGCAGTTCTTC	CASSGLAGGENEQFF
TRBJ1-2	-	-	TRBV9	TGTGCCAGCAGCACTAGAACAGGGATGGGCTACACCTTC	CASSTRTGMGYTF
TRBJ2-7	-	TRBD2	TRBV14	TGTGCCAGCACAACTGCCGGGAGGACCTACGAGCAGTACTTC	CASTTAGRTYEQYF
TRBJ2-1	few	TRBD2	TRBV4-1	TGCGCCAGCAGCCCGGGACTAGCGGGACGAGAGCAGTTCTTC	CASSPGLAGREQFF
TRBJ2-7	-	-	TRBV18	TGTGCCAGCTCACCGGGACGGGAGTACGAGCAGTACTTC	CASSPGREYEQYF
TRBJ2-3	once	-	TRBV7-9	TGTGCCAGCAGCCCCGCGACAGATACGCAGTATTTT	CASSPATDTQYF
TRBJ1-3	once	TRBD1	TRBV30	TGTGCCTGGAGTGCAGGGGGCGTCGGAAACACCATATATTTT	CAWSAGGVGNTIYF
TRBJ2-1	-	-	TRBV6-1	TGTGCCAGCAGCCTGGGAAAGGACAATGAGCAGTTCTTC	CASSLGKDNEQFF
TRBJ2-1	-	TRBD2	TRBV25-1	TGTGCCAGCAGTGGCGGACTAGCGGACTCCTACAATGAGCAGTTCTTC	CASSGGLADSYNEQFF
TRBJ2-3	-	TRBD1	TRBV7-9	TGTGCCAGCAGCTTACCCGACAGGGGGAAATCGACAGATACGCAGTATTTT	CASSLPDRGKSTDTQYF
TRBJ2-7	-	TRBD1	TRBV6-1	TGTGCCAGCAGTCGCGACAGGGGGGGGACCTACGAGCAGTACTTC	CASSRDRGGTYEQYF
TRBJ2-3	-	-	TRBV5-1	TGCGCCAGCAGCTTAACATCAGATACGCAGTATTTT	CASSLTSDTQYF
TRBJ2-5	once	TRBD2	TRBV28	TGTGCCAGCAATGCCGGTCGGGGACTAGCGGAGCAAGAGACCCAGTACTTC	CASNAGRGLAEQETQYF
TRBJ2-3	-	TRBD2	TRBV5-4	TGTGCCAGCAGTAGGGAGGGCCGGGCAGATACGCAGTATTTT	CASSREGRADTQYF
TRBJ1-1	-	TRBD1	TRBV19	TGTGCCAGTAGTACGCCGGGACAGGGGGTGAACACTGAAGCTTTCTTT	CASSTPGQGVNTEAFF
TRBJ2-5	-	-	TRBV5-1	TGCGCCAGCAGCTTGGACGGAGCCCAAGAGACCCAGTACTTC	CASSLDGAQETQYF
TRBJ2-7	-	TRBD1	TRBV5-4	TGTGCCAGCAGTTATCAGGACAGGGGTAACGAGCAGTACTTC	CASSYQDRGNEQYF
TRBJ1-1	-	-	TRBV19	TGTGCCAGTAGGGAGCCGAGCCTGAACACTGAAGCTTTCTTT	CASREPSLNTEAFF
TRBJ2-7	-	TRBD2	TRBV11-2	TGTGCCAGCAGCCAAACGGGATTAGCGGGAGTCTCCTACGAGCAGTACTTC	CASSQTGLAGVSYEQYF
TRBJ2-1	-	-	TRBV7-2	TGTGCCAGCAGCTTATTCCAGGGGTCCTACAATGAGCAGTTCTTC	CASSLFQGSYNEQFF
TRBJ2-1	-	-	TRBV10-2	TGCGCCAGCAGTCCCGACGCCAGGGGTGAGCAGTTCTTC	CASSPDARGEQFF
TRBJ2-1	few	-	TRBV7-9	TGTGCCAGCAGCTTAGCGGCCACGGCCGTAGACAATGAGCAGTTCTTC	CASSLAATAVDNEQFF
TRBJ2-2	-	-	TRBV11-2	TGTGCCAGCAGCTTAGTTCCGGGACCCGGGGAGCTGTTTTTT	CASSLVPGPGELFF
TRBJ1-5	-	-	TRBV2	TGTGCCAGCCGCTTGTTGGCTCAGGGCAATCAGCCCCAGCATTTT	CASRLLAQGNQPQHF
TRBJ1-2	-	-	TRBV6-5	TGTGCCAGCACCGCGGGGGGTTATGGCTACACCTTC	CASTAGGYGYTF
TRBJ2-1	-	-	TRBV4-1	TGCGCCAGCTTCTCCCACAGGTACAATGAGCAGTTCTTC	CASFSHRYNEQFF
TRBJ1-5	-	-	TRBV19	TGTGCCAGTAGTAAGGCCCCGTGGGACAATCAGCCCCAGCATTTT	CASSKAPWDNQPQHF
TRBJ1-1	-	TRBD1	TRBV15	TGTGCCACCAGCAGGACAGGGACGGACACTGAAGCTTTCTTT	CATSRTGTDTEAFF
TRBJ2-2	-	-	TRBV5-1	TGCGCCAGCAGCCTGATCTACAGGGTAACCGGGGAGCTGTTTTTT	CASSLIYRVTGELFF
TRBJ2-1	-	-	TRBV7-9	TGTGCCAGCAGCCAGGCCTCCGATGAGCAGTTCTTC	CASSQASDEQFF
TRBJ2-1	-	TRBD1	TRBV2	TGTGCCAGCACCAATACAGGGGGCGTTTACAATGAGCAGTTCTTC	CASTNTGGVYNEQFF
TRBJ1-2	-	-	TRBV28	TGTGCCAGCAGTTTCCAAGGGGTAGGGGACGTCTATGGCTACACCTTC	CASSFQGVGDVYGYTF
TRBJ2-7	few	-	TRBV10-2	TGCGCCAGCAGAACAGGGGAGGAAACGGGGGAGCAGTACTTC	CASRTGEETGEQYF
TRBJ1-5	-	-	TRBV10-2	TGCGCCAGCAGACAGGGAGATCAGCCCCAGCATTTT	CASRQGDQPQHF
TRBJ1-2	-	TRBD1	TRBV5-1	TGCGCCAGCAGCCTGGATGGGACAGGGGGCGTCTATGGCTACACCTTC	CASSLDGTGGVYGYTF
TRBJ1-1	-	TRBD1	TRBV6-6	TGTGCCAGCAGCGCCCCGTACAGGGGGCGGAGGACTGAAGCTTTCTTT	CASSAPYRGRRTEAFF
TRBJ1-5	-	TRBD1	TRBV2	TGTGCCAGCAGTGAAATAAGTGGACAGGAGGCCCAGCATTTT	CASSEISGQEAQHF
TRBJ1-2	-	-	TRBV5-4	TGTGCCAGCAAACCACGGGGGGGCCGGTATGGCTACACCTTC	CASKPRGGRYGYTF
TRBJ1-5	-	TRBD1	TRBV10-3	TGTGCCAGCGACAGGGGCAATCAGCCCCAGCATTTT	CASDRGNQPQHF
TRBJ2-5	-	TRBD1	TRBV6-5	TGTGCCAGCAGCCGGGACAGGAGGGGAGAGACCCAGTACTTC	CASSRDRRGETQYF
TRBJ2-7	-	TRBD2	TRBV15	TGTGCCACCAGCAGAGAGGCGGGGGGACGCCTTTATTGGGGGCGATACGAGCAGTACTTC	CATSREAGGRLYWGRYEQYF
TRBJ1-1	few	TRBD1	TRBV30	TGTGCCTGGAACCTAGGGACAGGGAAAGCTTTCTTT	CAWNLGTGKAFF